This section outlines one TCR beta chain sequence together with its context. What it binds is unknown. TCRdb's table, derived via immunoSEQ multiplex PCR, lists solely in-frame clones and lacks some. The sample lists under 200,000 clones, 90% occurring once. The sample belongs to a study of T cell responses to AZD1222 COVID-19 vaccine. Study-wide findings and caveats: Nearly half of the spike-specific TCRs reportedly recognize variant regions that carry no mutations.

CDR3 length: 16 amino acids. J was trimmed by 4 bases and V by 1 base; bases with no gene match: 9. The germline V gene has CDR1 SGHVS and CDR2 FNYEAQ. The chain couples TRBV7-6 to TRBJ1-1; TRBD1 aligns across 7 bases. This TCR came from an adult in good health. This specimen was peripheral blood, taken on day 0 of AZD1222 vaccination. The CDR3 loop reads CASSLGRQGTGTEAFF. CDR3 nucleotide sequence: TGTGCCAGCAGCTTAGGGAGACAGGGTACTGGCACTGAAGCTTTCTTT.